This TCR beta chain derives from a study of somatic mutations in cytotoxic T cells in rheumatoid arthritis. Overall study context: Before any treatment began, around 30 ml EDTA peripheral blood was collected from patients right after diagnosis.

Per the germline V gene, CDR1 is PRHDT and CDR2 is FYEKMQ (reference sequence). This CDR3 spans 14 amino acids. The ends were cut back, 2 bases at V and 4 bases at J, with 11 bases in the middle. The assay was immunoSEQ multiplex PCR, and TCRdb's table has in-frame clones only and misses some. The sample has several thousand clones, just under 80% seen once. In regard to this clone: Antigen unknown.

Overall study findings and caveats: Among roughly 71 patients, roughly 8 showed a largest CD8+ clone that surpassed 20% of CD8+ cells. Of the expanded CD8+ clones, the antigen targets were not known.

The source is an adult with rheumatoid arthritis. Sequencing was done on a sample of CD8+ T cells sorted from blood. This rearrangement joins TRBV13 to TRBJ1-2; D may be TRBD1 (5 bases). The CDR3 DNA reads TGTGCCAGCAGCTTACAGGGTTATATCTATGGCTACACCTTC. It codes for CASSLQGYIYGYTF.